This TCR beta chain stems from a study of cytomegalovirus exposure and HLA in healthy donors. A remark on this clone: Its matching antigen is unknown.

Study-level findings and limits: The majority of TCR sequences were rare, yet some public TCRs appeared in many donors.

Only in-frame clones appear in the TCRdb table, and some are missing; sequencing was by immunoSEQ multiplex PCR. The sample lists 100,000 to 150,000 clones, around 88% seen once, with nearly 5% in the top ten. The sequencing input was PBMCs. This TCR was recovered from a man aged 18 to 29 in good health and CMV-seronegative.

This CDR3 is CASTTLGPLGPYEQYF. In DNA form, the CDR3 reads TGTGCCAGCACCACTCTCGGCCCCCTTGGGCCCTACGAGCAGTACTTC. The chain recombines TRBV2 with TRBJ2-7; D gene unclear. The germline gives CDR1 SNHLY, CDR2 FYNNEI. V gave up 7 bases and J gave up 2 bases, with 21 bases separating them. This CDR3 spans 16 amino acids.